The 15 T cell receptor beta chains presented below share a single source sample, sequenced in a study of T cell repertoires in cytomegalovirus infection. TCRdb processed the reads anew with MiXCR; each CDR3 protein has one entry. This sample has 160,000 or so distinct CDR3 sequences; more than 15% occur once, and the top ten carry approximately 18%. The specimen sequenced was CD8+ T cells from PBMCs. These receptors were taken from a human donor in good health (CMV status not recorded). Some clones in this sample may be carry-over from other donors' samples.

This clonotype occurred a few times. The chain links TRBV7-9 to TRBJ2-7, with 9 bases identical to TRBD1. This CDR3 comprises 15 residues. Germline-derived CDR1 and CDR2 are SEHNR and FQNEAQ (reference sequence). Trimming removed 4 bases from V and 2 bases from J; junction bases left unmatched: 6. Here the CDR3 DNA reads TGTGCCAGCAGCTCCACCGGGACAGGGACCTACGAGCAGTACTTC. This encodes CASSSTGTGTYEQYF. The variable domain in full, completed from reference TRBV7-9 and TRBJ2-7, reads DTGVSQNPRHKITKRGQNVTFRCDPISEHNRLYWYRQTLGQGPEFLTYFQNEAQLEKSRLLSDRFSAERPKGSFSTLEIQRTEQGDSAMYLCASSSTGTGTYEQYFGPGTRLTVT.

The chain couples TRBV12-3 or TRBV12-4 to TRBJ1-2; weak D call: TRBD1 (5 bases). V was clipped by 8 bases and J by 6 bases, with 7 bases between them. CDR3 length: 10 amino acids. CDR3 in amino acids: CASRGDGYTF. The CDR3 DNA reads as TGTGCCAGCCGGGGGGATGGCTACACCTTC.

The table lists this clonotype with a few counts. The chain combines TRBV5-5 with TRBJ2-7, with D perhaps given as TRBD1 or TRBD2 (5 bases each). V gave up 4 bases and J gave up 2 bases, with 16 bases separating them. This CDR3 spans 15 amino acids. The germline gives CDR1 SGHKS, CDR2 YYEKEE (reference sequence). The CDR3 region is CASSLGSGQTYEQYF. For the CDR3, the DNA is TGTGCCAGCAGCCTGGGTTCGGGGCAGACCTACGAGCAGTACTTC.

The chain has TRBV7-6 and TRBJ2-7; possible D gene TRBD2, 5 bases. V dropped 4 bases and J dropped 2 bases, with 12 bases sitting between them. Germline assignment: CDR1 SGHVS and CDR2 FNYEAQ. The CDR3 sequence is 14 residues long. This chain's CDR3 is CASSSGELTYEQYF. CDR3 nucleotide sequence: TGTGCCAGCAGCTCCGGGGAGCTCACCTACGAGCAGTACTTC.

This clonotype has at least ten counts. CDR3 amino acids: CASSYSVDRKGYTF. The CDR3 coding sequence is TGTGCCAGCAGTTACTCGGTTGATCGGAAGGGCTACACCTTC. This chain connects TRBV6-2 or TRBV6-3 to TRBJ1-2; D remains unclear. The CDR3 has 14 residues. Germline V gene data show CDR1 as MNHEY and CDR2 as SVGEGT. V was cut by 0 bases and J by 8 bases, with 13 bases left in between.

This clonotype was detected a few times. The V gene is TRBV14, the J gene TRBJ2-7; the D gene could be TRBD1 or TRBD2 (5 bases each). Germline CDR1 reads SGHDN; CDR2 reads FVKESK. The CDR3 length is 15 residues. Trimming pared 5 bases from V and 2 bases from J, leaving 16 bases between. In nucleotides, the CDR3 is TGTGCCAGCAGCTCTCCCGGCCGGGACCCCTACGAGCAGTACTTC. Protein product: CASSSPGRDPYEQYF.

V is TRBV6-6 and J is TRBJ1-5; D perhaps matches TRBD1 (5 bases). The CDR3 runs to 15 residues. V was pared by 0 bases and J by 7 bases, with 13 bases between. Germline-derived CDR1 and CDR2 are MNHNY and SVGAGI (reference sequence). The CDR3 is CASSYSFGRDQPQHF. CDR3 coding DNA: TGTGCCAGCAGTTACTCGTTCGGTAGGGACCAGCCCCAGCATTTT.

The rearrangement joins TRBV7-2 to TRBJ2-5; 7 bases agree with TRBD1. The CDR3 spans 14 residues. The V segment lost 4 bases and the J segment 5 bases; nucleotides outside the gene matches: 7. The germline CDR1 and CDR2 sequences are SGHTA and FQGNSA. The CDR3: CASSSPTGWETQYF. The CDR3 coding sequence is TGTGCCAGCAGCTCCCCGACAGGGTGGGAGACCCAGTACTTC.

In its sample, this clonotype was seen a few times. The rearrangement joins TRBV7-9 to TRBJ2-7; TRBD2 agrees at 8 bases. Germline CDR1 is SEHNR and CDR2 is FQNEAQ (reference sequence). V lost 5 bases, J lost 1 base, and 7 bases stayed unmatched. CDR3 length: 15 amino acids. The CDR3 loop is CASSPSSGGSYEQYF. CDR3 nucleotide sequence: TGTGCCAGCAGCCCCTCCAGCGGGGGTTCCTACGAGCAGTACTTC. Full variable domain (missing parts from reference TRBV7-9 and TRBJ2-7): DTGVSQNPRHKITKRGQNVTFRCDPISEHNRLYWYRQTLGQGPEFLTYFQNEAQLEKSRLLSDRFSAERPKGSFSTLEIQRTEQGDSAMYLCASSPSSGGSYEQYFGPGTRLTVT.

The gene calls are TRBV7-9 and TRBJ1-2; D not certain. V gave up 5 bases and J gave up 3 bases, with 16 bases separating them. Germline V gene lookup returns CDR1 SEHNR and CDR2 FQNEAQ (reference sequence). This CDR3 has 15 residues. The CDR3 sequence is CASSLDLERHYGYTF. In DNA form, the CDR3 reads TGTGCCAGCAGCCTTGACCTCGAAAGGCACTATGGCTACACCTTC.

This clonotype was seen at least ten times. V and J are TRBV7-6 and TRBJ2-1; D not certain. The CDR3 totals 12 residues. Germline V gives CDR1 SGHVS, CDR2 FNYEAQ. The V end lost 5 bases, the J end lost 3 bases, and 5 bases lay between the germline ends. In DNA, the CDR3 is TGTGCCAGCAGCGTTGGCTACAATGAGCAGTTCTTC. It codes for CASSVGYNEQFF.

This clonotype was observed a handful of times. The chain uses TRBV27 and TRBJ2-1, with TRBD2 identical over 14 bases. The V and J ends lost 5 bases and 1 base, in that order; junction bases with no gene match: 7. The CDR3 has 18 amino acids. Per the germline V gene, CDR1 is MNHEY and CDR2 is SMNVEV (reference sequence). Here the CDR3 DNA reads TGTGCCAGCAGTCGACTAGCGGGAGGGCCGGTATCCTACAATGAGCAGTTCTTC. Its translation is CASSRLAGGPVSYNEQFF.

There are many counts of this clonotype. The gene calls are TRBV10-3 and TRBJ1-1; weak D call: TRBD1 (5 bases). The ends were cut back, 5 bases at V and 1 base at J, with 14 bases in the middle. CDR3 size: 15 residues. Germline CDR1 ENHRY, CDR2 SYGVKD. CDR3 loop: CAISREEGRNTEAFF. The CDR3 DNA reads TGTGCCATCAGTCGAGAGGAGGGGCGGAACACTGAAGCTTTCTTT.

This clonotype was counted between two and nine times. This chain links TRBV6-2 or TRBV6-3 with TRBJ2-1; D not resolved. CDR1 is MNHEY and CDR2 is SVGEGT in the germline V gene. Trimming shortened V by 3 bases and J by 7 bases, and 25 bases separated the two germline ends. The length of the CDR3 is 18 residues. For the CDR3, the DNA is TGTGCCAGCAGTTATCCCTCACCGGCCAGCCGTTATGAGAATGAGCAGTTCTTC. It translates to CASSYPSPASRYENEQFF.

This clonotype showed up just a few times. The chain uses TRBV6-2 or TRBV6-3 and TRBJ2-7, with 11 nucleotides matching TRBD1. This CDR3 contains 15 residues. The V gene end was trimmed by 4 bases and the J gene end by 4 bases; junction bases not matched to a gene: 6. Germline CDR1 MNHEY, CDR2 SVGEGT. This chain's CDR3 is CASSFPGQGAYEQYF. CDR3 in DNA: TGTGCCAGCAGTTTCCCCGGACAGGGGGCGTACGAGCAGTACTTC.